This TCR beta chain is from a study of blood T cell repertoires in COVID-19. On the study more broadly: In each case, the material was cDNA or gDNA derived from T cells, B-cell-depleted T cells, or PBMCs.

Here immunoSEQ multiplex PCR was the method, and the copy in TCRdb shows in-frame clones only, minus some. The table shows about 170,000 clones, with approximately 86% occurring only once. The germline V gene has CDR1 SGHRS and CDR2 YFSETQ. The CDR3 loop spans 14 amino acids. Trimming stripped 1 base from V and 0 bases from J, with 8 bases between. The receptor comes from a woman older than 75 with COVID-19, enrolled during active disease. The V gene is TRBV5-1, the J gene TRBJ2-7; D not certain. Sequences were obtained from peripheral blood. Written as DNA, the CDR3 is TGCGCCAGCAGCTTGTGGGCAGACTCCTACGAGCAGTACTTC. Amino acid sequence: CASSLWADSYEQYF.